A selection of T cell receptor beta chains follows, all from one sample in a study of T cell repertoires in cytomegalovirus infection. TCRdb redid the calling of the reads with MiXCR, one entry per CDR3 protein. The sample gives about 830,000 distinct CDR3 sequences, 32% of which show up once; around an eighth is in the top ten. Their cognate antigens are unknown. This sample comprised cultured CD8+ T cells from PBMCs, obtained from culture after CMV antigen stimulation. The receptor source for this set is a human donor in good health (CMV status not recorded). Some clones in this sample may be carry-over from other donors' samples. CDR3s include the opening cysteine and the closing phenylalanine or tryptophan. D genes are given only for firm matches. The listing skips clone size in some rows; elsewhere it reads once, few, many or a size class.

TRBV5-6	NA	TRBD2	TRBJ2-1	CASRGRIAGKLYNEQFF	TGTGCCAGCAGGGGCCGGATAGCGGGTAAGCTCTACAATGAGCAGTTCTTC
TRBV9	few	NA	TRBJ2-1	CASSASGGARNEQFF	TGTGCCAGCAGCGCCAGTGGGGGCGCGCGCAATGAGCAGTTCTTC
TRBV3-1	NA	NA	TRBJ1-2	CASSQRDKAGYTF	TGTGCCAGCAGCCAACGGGACAAGGCCGGCTACACCTTC
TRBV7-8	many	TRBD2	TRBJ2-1	CASSLGALAGGPYNEQFF	TGTGCCAGCAGCTTAGGCGCCCTAGCGGGGGGACCCTACAATGAGCAGTTCTTC
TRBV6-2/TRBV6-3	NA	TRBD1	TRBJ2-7	CASSHRGQGTAYEQYF	TGTGCCAGCAGCCATCGGGGACAGGGGACGGCCTACGAGCAGTACTTC
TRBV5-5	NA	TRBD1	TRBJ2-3	CANSMGQGADTQYF	TGTGCCAACAGCATGGGACAGGGGGCGGATACGCAGTATTTT
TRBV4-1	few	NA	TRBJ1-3	CASSHDAHSGNTIYF	TGCGCCAGCAGTCATGACGCACACTCTGGAAACACCATATATTTT
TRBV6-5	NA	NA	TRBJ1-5	CASRADTYSNQPQHF	TGTGCCAGCAGAGCTGACACCTATAGCAATCAGCCCCAGCATTTT
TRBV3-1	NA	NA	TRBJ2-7	CASSQVFSSYEQYF	TGTGCCAGCAGCCAAGTTTTTTCCTCCTACGAGCAGTACTTC
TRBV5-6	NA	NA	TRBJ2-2	CASSLHMGTSSGELFF	TGTGCCAGCAGCCTCCACATGGGGACGTCTTCCGGGGAGCTGTTTTTT
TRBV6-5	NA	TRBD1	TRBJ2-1	CASSFTGGADNEQFF	TGTGCCAGCAGTTTCACAGGGGGCGCGGACAATGAGCAGTTCTTC
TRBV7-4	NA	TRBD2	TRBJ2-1	CASSLVGGGGGDEQFF	TGTGCCAGCAGCTTAGTAGGCGGCGGGGGGGGGGATGAGCAGTTCTTC
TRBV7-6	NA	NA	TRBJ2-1	CASSLAKTGWGNEQFF	TGTGCCAGCAGCTTAGCCAAGACAGGCTGGGGAAATGAGCAGTTCTTC
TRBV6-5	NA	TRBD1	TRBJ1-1	CASSYGTGPYEAFF	TGTGCCAGCAGTTATGGGACAGGACCTTATGAAGCTTTCTTT